This T cell receptor beta chain is drawn from a study of cytomegalovirus exposure and HLA in healthy donors. The wider study: Genetic ancestry analysis placed around 76% of the 300 to 500 donors that were genotyped in the Caucasian-associated cluster.

Germline-derived CDR1 and CDR2 are SEHNR and FQNEAQ (reference sequence). The ends lost 5 bases at V and 5 bases at J; junction bases unmatched: 8. The CDR3 totals 14 residues. Concerning this clone: Its antigen is still unknown.

Overall study findings and caveats: A prior analysis recorded that most TCR beta V segments were productive about 90% or about 30% of the time.

Both 60 Vbeta primers and 13 Jbeta primers went into the PCR. Measured with immunoSEQ multiplex PCR; TCRdb has only the in-frame clones, and not every one. The sample holds 35,000 to 50,000 clones; 70% to 80% are singletons and the top ten take about 1.5%. The chain has TRBV7-9 and TRBJ1-1; 7 bases line up with TRBD1. The clonotype originates from a man between 25 and 39 years old in good health and CMV-seronegative. Input material: PBMCs. CDR3 residues: CASSRQGRGTEAFF. DNA for the CDR3: TGTGCCAGCAGCCGACAGGGAAGGGGAACTGAAGCTTTCTTT.